The T cell receptor beta chain under discussion was sequenced for a study of shared clonotypes between healthy human individuals. Study background: CD4 naive cells filled three plates per donor, CD4 memory three, CD8 naive two and CD8 memory one.

CDR3 size: 14 residues. Germline CDR1 is SEHNR and CDR2 is FQNEAQ (reference sequence). Trimming took 8 bases from V and 1 from J, leaving 14 bases between them. The table came from immunoSEQ multiplex PCR; TCRdb's copy has only in-frame clones and leaves some out. The sample consists of millions of clones, about 95% of them appearing once. The study drew its donors from healthy HIV-negative adults without recent acute infections or vaccinations. Regarding the study as a whole: Estimated clonotype richness was generally higher in naive than memory subsets. Blood was the sole source, and tissue repertoires probably differ.

Comments on this clone: Its antigen remains unidentified.

This receptor was taken from a man younger than 35 in good health. The chain joins TRBV7-9 to TRBJ1-2; D is uncertain. What was sequenced was naive CD4+ T cells sorted from blood. Subset denoted: CD45RA+ positively selected. The CDR3 sequence: CASERVGINYGYTF. In DNA form, the CDR3 reads TGTGCCAGCGAGAGAGTGGGGATTAACTATGGCTACACCTTC.